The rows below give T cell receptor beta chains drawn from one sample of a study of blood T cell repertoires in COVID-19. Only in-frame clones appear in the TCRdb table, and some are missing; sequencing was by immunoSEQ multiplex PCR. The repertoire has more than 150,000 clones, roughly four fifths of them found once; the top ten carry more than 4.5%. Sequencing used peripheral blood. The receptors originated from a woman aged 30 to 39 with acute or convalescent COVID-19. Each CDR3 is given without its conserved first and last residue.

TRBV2	ASRDRASSVREKLF
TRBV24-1	ATRRVSTNEKLF
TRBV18	ASSPPTESYGYT
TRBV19	ASTDRGTTNYGYT
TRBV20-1	SGQGYYEQY
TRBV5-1	ASSSTGLSNQPQH
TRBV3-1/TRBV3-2	ASSQVLLSAGAPQQY
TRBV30	AWSPGSNQPQH
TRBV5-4	ASSLLSGASTDTQY
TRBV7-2	ASSLGQAENTDTQY
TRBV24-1	ATSDLRWGPKGANEKLF
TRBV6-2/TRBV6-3	ASSSLLGLAGFTDTQY
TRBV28	ASSENRGQSSNQPQH
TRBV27	ASSRQARGQTEAF
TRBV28	ASSLMPVNNYGYT
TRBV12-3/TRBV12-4	ASSSGLAAF
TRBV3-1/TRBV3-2	ASSQEWRNTEAF
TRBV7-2	ASSLAPGANEKLF
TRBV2	ASSGLRAGNQPQH
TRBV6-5	ASSPGGYEQY
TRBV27	ASSVAGGGYT
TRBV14	ASSQGRSARGDTQY
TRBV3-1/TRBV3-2	ASSRWTGSNSPLH
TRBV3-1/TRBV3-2	ASSSLTNSPLH
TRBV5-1	ASSSEGQGVTEAF
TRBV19	ASSHRTGNNYGYT
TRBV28	ASSGQGISYGYT
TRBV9	ASSVGKGLGYT
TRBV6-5	ASSLDRLNTEAF
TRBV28	ASSSRVRNQPQH
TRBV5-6	ASSSTGERTEAF
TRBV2	ASSDSWGFYEQY
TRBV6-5	ASRQGWAGELF
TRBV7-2	ASSHRTGGTTDTQY
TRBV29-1	SVPRSGGQGDTEAF
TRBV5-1	ASSRDYDNSPLH
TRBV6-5	ASMESSYNSPLH
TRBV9	ASSGGTVADTQY
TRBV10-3	AIRTSTDTQY
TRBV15	ATSGSGEQF
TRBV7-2	ASSQILTGKGGYT
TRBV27	ASSSLKLGRDTEAF
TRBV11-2	ASSDGLAGELF
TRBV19	ASPGSRVTSGRAVTDTQY
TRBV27	ASSSDYSHEQY
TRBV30	AWSQGVLLYEQY
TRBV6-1	ASSEARLGFRTDTQY
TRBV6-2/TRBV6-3	ASSYRTGTGGWTPLH
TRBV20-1	SAPRGLEQF
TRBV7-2	ASSLAWGRSYGYT
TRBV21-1	ASSKSARQGSDDEQF
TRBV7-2	ASSLTGFRQPQH
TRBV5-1	ASSLEPTGGPSAEQY
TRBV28	ASSSWDSSYEQY
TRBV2	ASIRREGRNEQF
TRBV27	ASSLSGTEQF
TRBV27	ASSVTGGYNEQF
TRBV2	AAFPTDYGYT
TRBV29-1	SVDRVAGGVKGPQQF